Presented here are 18 T cell receptor beta chains from one specimen sequenced in a study of blood T cell repertoires in COVID-19. TCRdb's table, derived via immunoSEQ multiplex PCR, lists solely in-frame clones and lacks some. The sample includes 300,000 or so clones, roughly nine tenths of them seen just once. Sample: PBMCs or T cells enriched from blood (not recorded which). The receptors come from a man aged 55-75 years who had recovered from COVID-19.

This clone has more than one count but fewer than ten. This CDR3 is also generated by other DNA sequences in the sample. This chain uses TRBV25-1 with TRBJ1-1, with 9 positions matching TRBD1. The V gene end was trimmed by 6 bases and the J gene end by 4 bases; junction bases not matched to a gene: 3. The CDR3 has 13 amino acids. The germline V gene encodes CDR1 MGHDK and CDR2 SYGVNS. CDR3 in DNA: TGTGCCAGCAGGGGACAGGGTAGCACTGAAGCTTTCTTT. Translated, it gives CASRGQGSTEAFF.

This clone was recorded only once. J is TRBJ1-2 and V is TRBV6-5, with 7 bases that match TRBD1. The V and J ends lost 6 bases and 7 bases, in that order; junction bases with no gene match: 8. Germline values: CDR1 MNHEY, CDR2 SVGAGI. This CDR3 has 13 residues. This CDR3 is CASRPPGTVGYTF. CDR3 bases: TGTGCCAGCAGGCCTCCCGGGACAGTTGGCTACACCTTC.

V gene TRBV5-1 combines with J gene TRBJ2-3, with D possibly being TRBD2 (6 bases). Germline V gives CDR1 SGHRS, CDR2 YFSETQ. The CDR3 is 15 residues long. Trimming shortened V by 6 bases and J by 1 base, and 15 bases separated the two germline ends. CDR3 sequence (DNA): TGCGCCAGCACCTTTTCGGGGGATCGCACAGATACGCAGTATTTT. Amino acids: CASTFSGDRTDTQYF.

The gene calls are TRBV19 and TRBJ2-1; 9 bases are shared with TRBD2. Losses at the gene ends were 5 bases for V and 4 bases for J; bases not matched to a gene: 6. From germline, CDR1 is LNHDA and CDR2 SQIVND (reference sequence). The CDR3 extends over 15 amino acids. CDR3 nucleotides: TGTGCCAGTAGTGTCCCGGGACTAGCTTACAATGAGCAGTTCTTC. Encoded protein: CASSVPGLAYNEQFF.

The CDR3 loop is CASSRQGPYEQYF. The CDR3 DNA follows: TGTGCCAGCAGCAGACAGGGGCCCTACGAGCAGTACTTC. This rearrangement joins TRBV7-9 to TRBJ2-7, with TRBD1 matching 8 bases. The germline CDR1 and CDR2 sequences are SEHNR and FQNEAQ (reference sequence). This CDR3 has 13 residues. Trimming took 5 bases from V and 2 from J; bases not matched to a gene: 2.

The V and J genes are TRBV5-6 and TRBJ1-2; 7 positions match TRBD1. Germline CDR1 SGHDT, CDR2 YYEEEE. This CDR3 is 16 amino acids long. V shed 2 bases and J 2 bases; nucleotides not matched to a gene: 9. Here the CDR3 DNA reads TGTGCCAGCAGCTTAATTGGACAGGATCTAAACTATGGCTACACCTTC. It codes for CASSLIGQDLNYGYTF.

The chain carries TRBV11-2 and TRBJ1-5; D is uncertain. The V end was cut by 4 bases, the J end by 6 bases, with 16 bases between. Germline lookup yields CDR1 SGHAT and CDR2 FQNNGV. The CDR3 is 15 residues long. The DNA of the CDR3 is TGTGCCAGCAGCTCGCTCGGGGAGATTGGTCAGCCCCAGCATTTT. It translates to CASSSLGEIGQPQHF.

The chain recombines TRBV7-6 with TRBJ1-1; D is ambiguous. The germline V gene encodes CDR1 SGHVS and CDR2 FNYEAQ. V gave up 3 bases and J gave up 1 base, with 6 bases separating them. The CDR3 runs 13 residues. The CDR3 here is CASSLLRNTEAFF. As DNA, the CDR3 is TGTGCCAGCAGCTTGCTCAGGAACACTGAAGCTTTCTTT.

This rearrangement joins TRBV6-4 to TRBJ2-1; TRBD1 agrees at 9 bases. This CDR3 is 16 amino acids long. V shed 6 bases and J 4 bases; nucleotides not matched to a gene: 10. From germline, CDR1 is MRHNA and CDR2 SNTAGT. The CDR3 protein is CASRDDGTGNYNEQFF. DNA for the CDR3: TGTGCCAGCAGAGATGACGGGACAGGGAATTACAATGAGCAGTTCTTC.

The genes are TRBV24-1 and TRBJ2-3, with unresolved D. Trimming removed 1 base at V and 0 bases at J, with 16 bases between. The germline CDR1 and CDR2 sequences are KGHDR and SFDVKD. The CDR3 contains 18 residues. CDR3 in DNA: TGTGCCACCAGTGATTTTCTTTCGGTCCATCCTAGCACAGATACGCAGTATTTT. It translates to CATSDFLSVHPSTDTQYF.

V and J are TRBV30 and TRBJ2-5; TRBD2 might be the D (5 bases). Germline V gives CDR1 GTSNPN, CDR2 SVGIG (reference sequence). The V end lost 2 bases, the J end lost 1 base, and 8 bases lay between the germline ends. This CDR3 is 13 amino acids long. The CDR3 DNA reads TGTGCCTGGAGTAGAGGACTCCAAGAGACCCAGTACTTC. Amino acid sequence: CAWSRGLQETQYF.

CDR3 coding DNA: TGTGCCATCAGAGAACCGGGACAGGACCAAGGCTACACCTTC. Its protein product is CAIREPGQDQGYTF. The rearrangement joins TRBV10-3 to TRBJ1-2, with TRBD1 matching over 8 bases. CDR1 and CDR2 (germline): ENHRY, SYGVKD. Trimming took 6 bases from V and 8 from J; bases not matched to a gene: 11. This CDR3 is 14 amino acids long.

CDR3 protein: CASRKSLGLAGDAGELFF. DNA of the CDR3: TGTGCCAGCAGAAAATCTCTGGGACTAGCGGGAGATGCCGGGGAGCTGTTTTTT. The chain links TRBV5-8 to TRBJ2-2; 14 nucleotides agree with TRBD2. Germline CDR1 is SGHTS and CDR2 is YDEGEE. The junction had 12 bases not matched to a gene; V was cut back by 5 bases and J by 6 bases. The CDR3 has 18 amino acids.

This clone was counted a single time. V and J are TRBV7-9 and TRBJ1-4, with TRBD1 matching 7 bases. After removal of 5 bases from V and 5 bases from J, the junction contained 5 bases not matched to a gene. This CDR3 comprises 14 residues. Germline lookup yields CDR1 SEHNR and CDR2 FQNEAQ (reference sequence). The CDR3 DNA reads as TGTGCCAGCAGCCCTAGGGGGCTGAATGAAAAACTGTTTTTT. Amino acids: CASSPRGLNEKLFF.

This chain uses TRBV7-8 with TRBJ2-5, with TRBD2 matching over 8 bases. Germline CDR1 SGHVS, CDR2 FQNEAQ. V lost 5 bases, J lost 6 bases, and 8 bases stayed unmatched. The CDR3 runs 14 residues. CDR3 in amino acids: CASSPGGAGKTQYF. In nucleotides, the CDR3 is TGTGCCAGCAGCCCCGGGGGGGCCGGAAAGACCCAGTACTTC. Together with reference TRBV7-8 and TRBJ2-5, the CDR3 gives the full variable domain: GAGVSQSPRYKVAKRGQDVALRCDPISGHVSLFWYQQALGQGPEFLTYFQNEAQLDKSGLPSDRFFAERPEGSVSTLKIQRTQQEDSAVYLCASSPGGAGKTQYFGPGTRLLVL.

This chain links TRBV20-1 with TRBJ2-1, with D possibly TRBD1 on 5 matching bases. Germline CDR1 and CDR2: DFQATT and SNEGSKA (reference sequence). V was cut by 6 bases and J by 7 bases, with 10 bases left in between. The CDR3 spans 11 residues. The CDR3 sequence is CSASDRNEQFF. The CDR3 DNA follows: TGCAGTGCCTCCGACAGAAATGAGCAGTTCTTC.

The rearrangement uses TRBV13 and TRBJ2-2; the D gene is possibly TRBD1 (6 bases). The CDR3 runs 14 residues. The V end lost 5 bases, the J end lost 5 bases, and 12 bases lay between the germline ends. Per the germline V gene, CDR1 is PRHDT and CDR2 is FYEKMQ (reference sequence). Written as DNA, the CDR3 is TGTGCCAGCAGCAAACGGACAGCAACCGGGGAGCTGTTTTTT. It encodes CASSKRTATGELFF.

This chain links TRBV7-9 with TRBJ1-1; the match to TRBD1 covers 7 bases. V lost 2 bases, J lost 0 bases, and 9 bases stayed unmatched. Germline V gene lookup returns CDR1 SEHNR and CDR2 FQNEAQ (reference sequence). CDR3 length equals 17 residues. The CDR3 spells CASSLWSGGSMNTEAFF. In DNA, the CDR3 is TGTGCCAGCAGCTTATGGTCAGGGGGAAGCATGAACACTGAAGCTTTCTTT.